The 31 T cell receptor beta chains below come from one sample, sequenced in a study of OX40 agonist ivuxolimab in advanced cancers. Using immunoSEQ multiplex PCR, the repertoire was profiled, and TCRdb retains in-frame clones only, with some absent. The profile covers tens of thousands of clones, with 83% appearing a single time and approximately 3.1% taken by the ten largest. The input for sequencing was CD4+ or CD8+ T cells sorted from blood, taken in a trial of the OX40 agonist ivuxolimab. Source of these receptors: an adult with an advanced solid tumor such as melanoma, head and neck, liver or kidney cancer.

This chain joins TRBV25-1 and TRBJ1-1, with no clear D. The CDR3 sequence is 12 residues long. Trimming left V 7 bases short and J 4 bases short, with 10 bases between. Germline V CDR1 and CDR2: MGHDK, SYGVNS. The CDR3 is CASIGIGTEAFF. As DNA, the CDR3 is TGTGCCAGCATCGGTATTGGCACTGAAGCTTTCTTT.

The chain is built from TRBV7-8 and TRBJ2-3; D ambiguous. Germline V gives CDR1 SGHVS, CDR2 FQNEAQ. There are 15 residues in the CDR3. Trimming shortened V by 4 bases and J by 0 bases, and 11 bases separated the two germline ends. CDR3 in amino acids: CASSSNPSSTDTQYF. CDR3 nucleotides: TGTGCCAGCAGCTCCAACCCCTCTAGCACAGATACGCAGTATTTT.

Here the CDR3 reads CASSVGGQNTEAFF. CDR3 in DNA: TGTGCCAGCAGCGTAGGAGGGCAGAACACTGAAGCTTTCTTT. J is TRBJ1-1 and V is TRBV9; no reliable D call. CDR3 length equals 14 residues. Germline V CDR1 and CDR2: SGDLS, YYNGEE. Trimming cost V 0 bases and J 1 base, with 7 bases left between them. The full variable domain, with the rest looked up from reference TRBV9 and TRBJ1-1, is DSGVTQTPKHLITATGQRVTLRCSPRSGDLSVYWYQQSLDQGLQFLIQYYNGEERAKGNILERFSAQQFPDLHSELNLSSLELGDSALYFCASSVGGQNTEAFFGQGTRLTVV.

In DNA, the CDR3 is TGTGCCAGCAGCCCCACGCGGGTAACCGGGGAGCTGTTTTTT. Its protein product is CASSPTRVTGELFF. The rearrangement links TRBV27 to TRBJ2-2, with TRBD2 as a possible D gene (5 bases). CDR3 size: 14 residues. Trimming stripped 6 bases from V and 5 bases from J, with 13 bases between. CDR1 is MNHEY, CDR2 SMNVEV, per germline (reference sequence).

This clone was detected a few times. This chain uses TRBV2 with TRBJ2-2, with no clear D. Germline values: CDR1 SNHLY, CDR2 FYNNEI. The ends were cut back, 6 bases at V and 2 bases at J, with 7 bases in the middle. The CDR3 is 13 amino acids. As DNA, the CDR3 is TGTGCCAGCAGGACGGATAACACCGGGGAGCTGTTTTTT. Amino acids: CASRTDNTGELFF.

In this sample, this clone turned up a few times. CDR3 nucleotides: TGTGCCAGTAGTACACAGGGAGGTTCACCCCTCCACTTT. Residues: CASSTQGGSPLHF. This rearrangement joins TRBV19 to TRBJ1-6; weak D call: TRBD1 (6 bases). The CDR3 is 13 amino acids. V dropped 4 bases and J dropped 9 bases, with 10 bases sitting between them. Germline CDR1 and CDR2: LNHDA and SQIVND (reference sequence).

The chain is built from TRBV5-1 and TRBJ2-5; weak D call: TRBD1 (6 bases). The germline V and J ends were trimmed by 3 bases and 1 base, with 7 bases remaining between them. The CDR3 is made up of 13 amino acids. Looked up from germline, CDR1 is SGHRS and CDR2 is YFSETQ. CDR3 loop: CASSSQGQETQYF. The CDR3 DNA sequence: TGCGCCAGCAGCTCACAGGGCCAAGAGACCCAGTACTTC.

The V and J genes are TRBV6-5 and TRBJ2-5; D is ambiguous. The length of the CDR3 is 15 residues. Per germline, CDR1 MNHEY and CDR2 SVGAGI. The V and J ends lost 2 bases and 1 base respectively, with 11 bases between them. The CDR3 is CASSYVVGFQETQYF. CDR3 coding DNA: TGTGCCAGCAGTTACGTGGTAGGGTTCCAAGAGACCCAGTACTTC.

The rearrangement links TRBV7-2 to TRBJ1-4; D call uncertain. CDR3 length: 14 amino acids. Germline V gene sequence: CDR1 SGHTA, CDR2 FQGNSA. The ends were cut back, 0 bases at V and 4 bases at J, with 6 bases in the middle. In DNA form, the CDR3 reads TGTGCCAGCAGCTTAGCGAGGGATAATGAAAAACTGTTTTTT. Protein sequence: CASSLARDNEKLFF.

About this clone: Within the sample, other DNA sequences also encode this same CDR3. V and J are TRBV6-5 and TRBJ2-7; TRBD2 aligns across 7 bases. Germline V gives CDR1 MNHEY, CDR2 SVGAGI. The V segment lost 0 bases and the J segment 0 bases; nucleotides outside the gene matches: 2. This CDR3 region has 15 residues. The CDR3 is CASSYSGGSSYEQYF. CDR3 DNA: TGTGCCAGCAGTTACTCTGGCGGGAGCTCCTACGAGCAGTACTTC.

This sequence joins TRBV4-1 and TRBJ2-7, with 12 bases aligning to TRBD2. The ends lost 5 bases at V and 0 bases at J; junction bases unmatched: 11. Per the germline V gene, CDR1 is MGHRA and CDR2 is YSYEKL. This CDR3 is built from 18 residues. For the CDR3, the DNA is TGCGCCAGCAGCTATATCGGGACTAGCGGGCGAAGCTCCTACGAGCAGTACTTC. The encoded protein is CASSYIGTSGRSSYEQYF.

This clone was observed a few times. CDR3 residues: CASSPDSDEAFF. The CDR3, as DNA: TGTGCCAGCTCACCGGACAGCGACGAAGCTTTCTTT. The V and J genes are TRBV18 and TRBJ1-1, with TRBD1 as a possible D gene (6 bases). Germline CDR1 is KGHSH and CDR2 is LQKENI. V was clipped by 3 bases and J by 8 bases, with 10 bases between them. The CDR3 runs to 12 residues.

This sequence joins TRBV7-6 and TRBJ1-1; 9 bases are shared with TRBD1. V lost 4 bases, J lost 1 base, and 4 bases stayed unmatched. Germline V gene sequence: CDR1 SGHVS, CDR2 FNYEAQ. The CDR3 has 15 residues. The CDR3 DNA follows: TGTGCCAGCAGCTCCCAGACAGGGGGGAACACTGAAGCTTTCTTT. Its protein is CASSSQTGGNTEAFF. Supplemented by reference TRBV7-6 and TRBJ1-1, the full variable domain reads GAGVSQSPRYKVTKRGQDVALRCDPISGHVSLYWYRQALGQGPEFLTYFNYEAQQDKSGLPNDRFSAERPEGSISTLTIQRTEQRDSAMYRCASSSQTGGNTEAFFGQGTRLTVV.

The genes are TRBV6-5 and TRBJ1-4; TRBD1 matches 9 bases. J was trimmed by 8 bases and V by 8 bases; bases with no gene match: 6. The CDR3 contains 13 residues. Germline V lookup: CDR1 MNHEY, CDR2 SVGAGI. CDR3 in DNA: TGTGCCAGCCGAGACAGGGGGAACGAAAAACTGTTTTTT. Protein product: CASRDRGNEKLFF.

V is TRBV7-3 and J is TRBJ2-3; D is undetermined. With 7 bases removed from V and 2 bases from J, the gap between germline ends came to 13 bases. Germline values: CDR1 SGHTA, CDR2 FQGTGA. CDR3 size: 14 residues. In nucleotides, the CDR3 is TGTGCCAGCAAACCCACCCCCTACACAGATACGCAGTATTTT. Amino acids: CASKPTPYTDTQYF. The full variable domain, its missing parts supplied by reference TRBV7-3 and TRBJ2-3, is GAGVSQTPSNKVTEKGKYVELRCDPISGHTALYWYRQSLGQGPEFLIYFQGTGAADDSGLPNDRFFAVRPEGSVSTLKIQRTERGDSAVYLCASKPTPYTDTQYFGPGTRLTVL.

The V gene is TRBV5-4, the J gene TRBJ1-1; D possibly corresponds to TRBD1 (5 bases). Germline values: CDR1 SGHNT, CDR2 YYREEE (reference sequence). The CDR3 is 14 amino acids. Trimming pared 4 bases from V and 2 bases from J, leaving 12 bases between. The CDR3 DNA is TGTGCCAGCAGCGTGCCGAGGGGAAACACTGAAGCTTTCTTT. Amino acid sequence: CASSVPRGNTEAFF.

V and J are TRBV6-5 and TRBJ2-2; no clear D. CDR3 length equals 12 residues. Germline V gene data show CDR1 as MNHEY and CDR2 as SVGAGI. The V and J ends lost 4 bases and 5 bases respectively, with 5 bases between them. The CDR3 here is CASSLRTGELFF. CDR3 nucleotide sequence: TGTGCCAGCAGTTTACGTACCGGGGAGCTGTTTTTT.

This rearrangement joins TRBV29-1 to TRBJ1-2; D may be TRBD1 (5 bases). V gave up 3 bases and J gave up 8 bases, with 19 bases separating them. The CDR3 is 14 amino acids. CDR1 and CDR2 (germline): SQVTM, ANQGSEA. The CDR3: CSVDPGAGSQGYTF. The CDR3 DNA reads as TGCAGCGTTGACCCCGGGGCAGGTTCACAAGGCTACACCTTC. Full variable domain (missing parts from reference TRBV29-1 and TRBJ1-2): SAVISQKPSRDICQRGTSLTIQCQVDSQVTMMFWYRQQPGQSLTLIATANQGSEATYESGFVIDKFPISRPNLTFSTLTVSNMSPEDSSIYLCSVDPGAGSQGYTFGSGTRLTVV.

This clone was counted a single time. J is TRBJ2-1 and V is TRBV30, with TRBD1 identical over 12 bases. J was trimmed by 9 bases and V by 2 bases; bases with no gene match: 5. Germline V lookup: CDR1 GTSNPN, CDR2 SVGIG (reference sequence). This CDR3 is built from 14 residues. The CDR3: CAWSRGTGGTEQFF. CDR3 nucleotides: TGTGCCTGGAGTAGGGGGACAGGGGGCACTGAGCAGTTCTTC.

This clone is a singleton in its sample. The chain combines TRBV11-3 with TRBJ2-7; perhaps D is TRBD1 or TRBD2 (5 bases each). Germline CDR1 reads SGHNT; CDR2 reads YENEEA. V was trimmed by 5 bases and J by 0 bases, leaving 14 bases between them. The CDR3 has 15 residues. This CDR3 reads CASSPPRGSSYEQYF. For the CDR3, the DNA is TGTGCCAGCAGCCCCCCTCGGGGCAGCTCCTACGAGCAGTACTTC.

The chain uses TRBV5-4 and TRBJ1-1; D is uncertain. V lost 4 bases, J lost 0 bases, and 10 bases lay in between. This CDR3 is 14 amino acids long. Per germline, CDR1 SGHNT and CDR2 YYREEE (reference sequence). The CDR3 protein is CASSHPSLNTEAFF. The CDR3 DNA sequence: TGTGCCAGCAGCCATCCCTCGTTGAACACTGAAGCTTTCTTT.

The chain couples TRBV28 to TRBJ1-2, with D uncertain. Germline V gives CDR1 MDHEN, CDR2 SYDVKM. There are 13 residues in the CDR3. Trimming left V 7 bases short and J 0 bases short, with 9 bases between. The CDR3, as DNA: TGTGCCAGCACCCCCGAGGCTAACTATGGCTACACCTTC. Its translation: CASTPEANYGYTF.

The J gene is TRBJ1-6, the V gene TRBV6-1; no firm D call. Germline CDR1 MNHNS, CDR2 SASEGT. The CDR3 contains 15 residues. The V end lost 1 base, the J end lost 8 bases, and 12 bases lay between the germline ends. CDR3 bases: TGTGCCAGCAGTGAAGTTCTCTGGGGTGATTCACCCCTCCACTTT. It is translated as CASSEVLWGDSPLHF.

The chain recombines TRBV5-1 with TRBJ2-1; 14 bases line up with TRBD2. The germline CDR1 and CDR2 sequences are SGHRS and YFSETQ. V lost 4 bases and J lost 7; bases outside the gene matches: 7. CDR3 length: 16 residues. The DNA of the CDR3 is TGCGCCAGCAGCCCGACTAGCGGGGGGGCCCGGAATGAGCAGTTCTTC. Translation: CASSPTSGGARNEQFF.

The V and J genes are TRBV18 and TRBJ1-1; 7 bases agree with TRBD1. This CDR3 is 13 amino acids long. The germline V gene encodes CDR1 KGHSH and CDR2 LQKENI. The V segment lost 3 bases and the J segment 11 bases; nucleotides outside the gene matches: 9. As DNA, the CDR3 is TGTGCCAGCTCACCGGTTCAGGGGGAGGTGGCTTTCTTT. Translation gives CASSPVQGEVAFF. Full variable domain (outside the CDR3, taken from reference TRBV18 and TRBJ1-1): NAGVMQNPRHLVRRRGQEARLRCSPMKGHSHVYWYRQLPEEGLKFMVYLQKENIIDESGMPKERFSAEFPKEGPSILRIQQVVRGDSAAYFCASSPVQGEVAFFGQGTRLTVV.

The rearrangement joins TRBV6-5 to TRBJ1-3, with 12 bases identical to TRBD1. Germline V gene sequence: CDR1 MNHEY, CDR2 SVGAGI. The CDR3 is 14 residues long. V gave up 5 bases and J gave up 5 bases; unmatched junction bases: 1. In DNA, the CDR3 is TGTGCCAGCAGTGGGACAGGGGGCAGAAACACCATATATTTT. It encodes CASSGTGGRNTIYF.

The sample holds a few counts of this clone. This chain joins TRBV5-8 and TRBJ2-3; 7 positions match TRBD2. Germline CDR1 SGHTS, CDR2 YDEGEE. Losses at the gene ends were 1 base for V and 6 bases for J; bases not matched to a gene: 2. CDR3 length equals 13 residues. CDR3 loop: CASSLRGVDTQYF. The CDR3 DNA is TGTGCCAGCAGCTTGCGGGGGGTGGATACGCAGTATTTT.

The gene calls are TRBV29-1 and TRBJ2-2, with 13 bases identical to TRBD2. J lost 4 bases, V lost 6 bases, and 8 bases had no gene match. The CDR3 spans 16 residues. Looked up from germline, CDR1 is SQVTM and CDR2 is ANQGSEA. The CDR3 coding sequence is TGCAGCGTCGAGAAGAGACTAGCGGGGGGCACCGGGGAGCTGTTTTTT. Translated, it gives CSVEKRLAGGTGELFF.

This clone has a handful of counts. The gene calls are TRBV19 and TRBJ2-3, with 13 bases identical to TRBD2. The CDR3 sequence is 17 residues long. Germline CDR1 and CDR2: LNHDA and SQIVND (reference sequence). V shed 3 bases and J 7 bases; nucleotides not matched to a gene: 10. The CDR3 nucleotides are TGTGCCAGTAGTATTGAAGGGACTAGCGGGGTAGGGTATACGCAGTATTTT. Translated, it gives CASSIEGTSGVGYTQYF. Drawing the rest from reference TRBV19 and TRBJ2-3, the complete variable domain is DGGITQSPKYLFRKEGQNVTLSCEQNLNHDAMYWYRQDPGQGLRLIYYSQIVNDFQKGDIAEGYSVSREKKESFPLTVTSAQKNPTAFYLCASSIEGTSGVGYTQYFGPGTRLTVL.

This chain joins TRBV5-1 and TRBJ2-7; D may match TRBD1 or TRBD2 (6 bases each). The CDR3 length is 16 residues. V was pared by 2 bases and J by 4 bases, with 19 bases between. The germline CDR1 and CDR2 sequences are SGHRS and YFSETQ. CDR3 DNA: TGCGCCAGCAGCTTACTAGGGGGGTCCGATCTTTACGAGCAGTACTTC. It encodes CASSLLGGSDLYEQYF.

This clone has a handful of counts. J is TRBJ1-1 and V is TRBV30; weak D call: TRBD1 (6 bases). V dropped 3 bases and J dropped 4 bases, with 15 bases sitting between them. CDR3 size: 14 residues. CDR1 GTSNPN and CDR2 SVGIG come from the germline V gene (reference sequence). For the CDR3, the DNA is TGTGCCTGGAGAATGGGGACATGGGGCACTGAAGCTTTCTTT. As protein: CAWRMGTWGTEAFF.